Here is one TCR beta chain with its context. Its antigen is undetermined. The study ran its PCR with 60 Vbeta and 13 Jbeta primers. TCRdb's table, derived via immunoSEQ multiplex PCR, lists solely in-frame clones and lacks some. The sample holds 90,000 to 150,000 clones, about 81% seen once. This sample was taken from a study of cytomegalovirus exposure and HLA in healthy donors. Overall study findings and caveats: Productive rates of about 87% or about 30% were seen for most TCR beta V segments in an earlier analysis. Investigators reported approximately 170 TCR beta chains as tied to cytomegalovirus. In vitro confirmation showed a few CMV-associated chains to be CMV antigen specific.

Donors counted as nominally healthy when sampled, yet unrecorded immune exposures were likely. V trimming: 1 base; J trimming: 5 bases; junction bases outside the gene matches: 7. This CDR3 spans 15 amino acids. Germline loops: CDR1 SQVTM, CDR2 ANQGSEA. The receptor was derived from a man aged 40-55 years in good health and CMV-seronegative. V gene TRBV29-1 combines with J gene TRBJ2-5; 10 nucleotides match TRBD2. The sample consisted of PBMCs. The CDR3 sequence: CSVEGVETSGETQYF. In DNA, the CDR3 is TGCAGCGTTGAAGGGGTCGAGACTAGCGGGGAGACCCAGTACTTC. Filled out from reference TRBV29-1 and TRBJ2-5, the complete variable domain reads SAVISQKPSRDICQRGTSLTIQCQVDSQVTMMFWYRQQPGQSLTLIATANQGSEATYESGFVIDKFPISRPNLTFSTLTVSNMSPEDSSIYLCSVEGVETSGETQYFGPGTRLLVL.